A selection of T cell receptor beta chains follows, all from one sample in a study of blood T cell repertoires in COVID-19. TCRdb's table, derived via immunoSEQ multiplex PCR, lists solely in-frame clones and lacks some. The sample includes approximately 77,000 clones, 65% to 85% seen only once; the top ten take about a sixth. The sequenced sample consisted of peripheral blood. The receptors were gathered from a man between 65 and 80 years old with active or convalescent COVID-19. Each CDR3 is given with its conserved first and last residue. A D gene is named only where the DNA matches it firmly. Clone size is stated in some rows and not others, as once, few, many or a class when expanded.

V: TRBV5-5
size: -
D: -
J: TRBJ1-4
CDR3: CASSTTSGDREKLFF
DNA: TGTGCCAGCAGCACCACCTCAGGGGATCGTGAAAAACTGTTTTTT

V: TRBV10-3
size: -
D: TRBD2
J: TRBJ2-1
CDR3: CAISDGRTHNEQFF
DNA: TGTGCCATCAGTGACGGGAGGACACACAATGAGCAGTTCTTC

V: TRBV3-1/TRBV3-2
size: -
D: TRBD2
J: TRBJ2-1
CDR3: CASSPWFGEGEQFF
DNA: TGTGCCAGCAGCCCCTGGTTCGGGGAGGGCGAGCAGTTCTTC

V: TRBV30
size: -
D: -
J: TRBJ2-5
CDR3: CAWTPTGIETQYF
DNA: TGTGCCTGGACCCCCACAGGGATAGAGACCCAGTACTTC

V: TRBV24-1
size: -
D: -
J: TRBJ1-5
CDR3: CATSGGLRNQPQHF
DNA: TGTGCCACCTCAGGTGGGCTTCGGAATCAGCCCCAGCATTTT

V: TRBV2
size: -
D: -
J: TRBJ2-7
CDR3: CASTSRGSEQYF
DNA: TGTGCCAGCACATCCAGGGGTTCCGAGCAGTACTTC

V: TRBV5-1
size: -
D: -
J: TRBJ2-2
CDR3: CASSNSGVPNTGELFF
DNA: TGCGCCAGCAGCAACTCCGGGGTACCGAACACCGGGGAGCTGTTTTTT

V: TRBV3-1/TRBV3-2
size: -
D: -
J: TRBJ1-3
CDR3: CASSQITGTGHTIYF
DNA: TGTGCCAGCAGCCAAATCACAGGAACGGGCCACACCATATATTTT

V: TRBV19
size: -
D: TRBD2
J: TRBJ2-3
CDR3: CASTMGAGASTDTQYF
DNA: TGTGCCAGTACCATGGGAGCGGGGGCTAGCACAGATACGCAGTATTTT

V: TRBV3-1/TRBV3-2
size: -
D: -
J: TRBJ2-2
CDR3: CASSFITGELFF
DNA: TGTGCCAGCAGCTTTATCACCGGGGAGCTGTTTTTT

V: TRBV30
size: -
D: -
J: TRBJ1-5
CDR3: CAWSVKPIMTGYSNQPQHF
DNA: TGTGCCTGGAGTGTAAAACCCATCATGACAGGTTATAGCAATCAGCCCCAGCATTTT

V: TRBV2
size: -
D: -
J: TRBJ1-2
CDR3: CASSEVLLGYTF
DNA: TGTGCCAGCAGTGAGGTTTTACTTGGCTACACCTTC

V: TRBV12-3/TRBV12-4
size: -
D: -
J: TRBJ2-2
CDR3: CASKTGATGELFF
DNA: TGTGCCAGCAAGACTGGAGCCACCGGGGAGCTGTTTTTT

V: TRBV28
size: -
D: TRBD1
J: TRBJ1-1
CDR3: CASSPYRTGDGTEAFF
DNA: TGTGCCAGCAGCCCCTATCGGACAGGGGATGGGACTGAAGCTTTCTTT

V: TRBV2
size: few
D: -
J: TRBJ1-1
CDR3: CASTSLNTEAFF
DNA: TGTGCCAGCACCAGTTTGAACACTGAAGCTTTCTTT

V: TRBV2
size: -
D: -
J: TRBJ1-2
CDR3: CASQYREGYTF
DNA: TGTGCCAGCCAGTACAGGGAGGGCTACACCTTC

V: TRBV12-3/TRBV12-4
size: -
D: -
J: TRBJ2-3
CDR3: CASSPRGLDTQYF
DNA: TGTGCCAGCAGCCCCCGGGGACTGGATACGCAGTATTTT

V: TRBV10-3
size: -
D: -
J: TRBJ2-3
CDR3: CAISEGERAQYF
DNA: TGTGCCATCAGTGAGGGAGAGCGGGCGCAGTATTTT

V: TRBV6-5
size: once
D: -
J: TRBJ1-2
CDR3: CASSLQGGSGYTF
DNA: TGTGCCAGCAGTTTGCAGGGAGGGTCGGGCTACACCTTC

V: TRBV30
size: -
D: -
J: TRBJ2-5
CDR3: CAWSPQGSSWETQYF
DNA: TGTGCCTGGAGTCCCCAGGGGTCTTCGTGGGAGACCCAGTACTTC

V: TRBV5-5
size: few
D: -
J: TRBJ1-1
CDR3: CASSLAIWGEAFF
DNA: TGTGCCAGCAGCTTGGCCATTTGGGGCGAAGCTTTCTTT

V: TRBV2
size: -
D: -
J: TRBJ2-6
CDR3: CASSAGAGANVLTF
DNA: TGTGCCAGCAGCGCAGGGGCTGGGGCCAACGTCCTGACTTTC

V: TRBV6-6
size: once
D: -
J: TRBJ2-3
CDR3: CASSPPWEADTQYF
DNA: TGTGCCAGCAGTCCACCGTGGGAGGCAGATACGCAGTATTTT

V: TRBV4-1
size: -
D: TRBD1
J: TRBJ2-1
CDR3: CASSQAGTGVYNEQFF
DNA: TGCGCCAGCAGCCAAGCCGGGACAGGGGTTTACAATGAGCAGTTCTTC

V: TRBV3-1/TRBV3-2
size: -
D: -
J: TRBJ2-2
CDR3: CASSQFSNTGELFF
DNA: TGTGCCAGCAGCCAATTCAGTAACACCGGGGAGCTGTTTTTT

V: TRBV21-1
size: -
D: -
J: TRBJ1-1
CDR3: CASSKGVGLLAFF
DNA: TGTGCCAGCAGCAAAGGGGTGGGCTTATTAGCTTTCTTT

V: TRBV6-5
size: -
D: TRBD2
J: TRBJ2-5
CDR3: CASTKSGGHETQYF
DNA: TGTGCCAGCACCAAATCGGGGGGTCATGAGACCCAGTACTTC

V: TRBV7-9
size: -
D: TRBD1
J: TRBJ1-1
CDR3: CASSGSLTGDSANTEAFF
DNA: TGTGCCAGCAGCGGAAGCCTCACAGGGGATTCCGCGAACACTGAAGCTTTCTTT

V: TRBV25-1
size: many
D: TRBD1
J: TRBJ2-7
CDR3: CASSPSNRGSYEQYF
DNA: TGTGCCAGCAGTCCCTCGAACAGGGGGTCCTACGAGCAGTACTTC

V: TRBV7-6
size: once
D: -
J: TRBJ2-5
CDR3: CASSDRGETQYF
DNA: TGTGCCAGCAGCGACCGGGGGGAGACCCAGTACTTC

V: TRBV5-1
size: -
D: -
J: TRBJ2-3
CDR3: CASKGSSTTDTQYF
DNA: TGCGCCAGCAAAGGTAGCTCCACCACAGATACGCAGTATTTT

V: TRBV4-1
size: -
D: -
J: TRBJ2-1
CDR3: CASSQDLAGEQFF
DNA: TGCGCCAGCAGCCAAGATCTCGCGGGTGAGCAGTTCTTC

V: TRBV6-5
size: few
D: -
J: TRBJ1-1
CDR3: CASRRSSNTEAFF
DNA: TGTGCCAGCAGGCGAAGTTCGAACACTGAAGCTTTCTTT

V: TRBV7-9
size: -
D: -
J: TRBJ2-5
CDR3: CASGRGQETQYF
DNA: TGTGCCAGCGGGCGGGGCCAAGAGACCCAGTACTTC

V: TRBV2
size: once
D: -
J: TRBJ2-5
CDR3: CASSVSLETQYF
DNA: TGTGCCAGCAGTGTATCCTTGGAGACCCAGTACTTC

V: TRBV6-5
size: once
D: TRBD2
J: TRBJ2-2
CDR3: CASSYGSGGRTGELFF
DNA: TGTGCCAGCAGTTATGGTAGCGGGGGGCGCACCGGGGAGCTGTTTTTT

V: TRBV4-1
size: -
D: -
J: TRBJ1-4
CDR3: CASSQDTGEHEKLFF
DNA: TGCGCCAGCAGCCAAGATACGGGGGAGCATGAAAAACTGTTTTTT